Below are 8 T cell receptor beta chains sequenced from a single sample in a study of T cells in Graves' hyperthyroidism and ophthalmopathy. TCR beta CDR3 sequences were amplified from RNA transcripts. HTBI primers drove first-round RT-PCR of the TCR CDR3. Each CDR3 protein is one row after TCRdb ran MiXCR on the multiplex PCR reads. The data contain hundreds of thousands of distinct CDR3 sequences, about 15% of them singletons. Sequenced sample: blood. These receptors all come from a woman aged 18-29 years with Graves' hyperthyroidism.

The chain employs TRBV4-2 and TRBJ2-3, with 8 nucleotides matching TRBD1. The length of the CDR3 is 14 residues. Germline-derived CDR1 and CDR2 are LGHNA and YNFKEQ. Trimming removed 3 bases from V and 3 bases from J; junction bases left unmatched: 2. The CDR3 nucleotides are TGTGCCAGCAGCCAGAGGACAGGGACAGATACGCAGTATTTT. Translated, it gives CASSQRTGTDTQYF.

This clonotype has ten or more counts. This chain links TRBV11-2 with TRBJ2-7; TRBD2 matches 7 bases. The CDR3 loop spans 15 amino acids. After removal of 7 bases from V and 0 bases from J, the junction contained 9 bases not matched to a gene. The V gene's germline CDR1 is SGHAT and CDR2 FQNNGV. The CDR3 nucleotides are TGTGCCAGCACCGCGGGGAGCGGGGTCTCCTACGAGCAGTACTTC. The encoded protein is CASTAGSGVSYEQYF. Looking up the rest from reference TRBV11-2 and TRBJ2-7 gives the full variable domain: EAGVAQSPRYKIIEKRQSVAFWCNPISGHATLYWYQQILGQGPKLLIQFQNNGVVDDSQLPKDRFSAERLKGVDSTLKIQPAKLEDSAVYLCASTAGSGVSYEQYFGPGTRLTVT.

This clonotype was counted a few times. The chain has TRBV9 and TRBJ2-1; D call uncertain. The CDR3 runs to 12 residues. V lost 3 bases, J lost 4 bases, and 5 bases lay in between. Germline loops: CDR1 SGDLS, CDR2 YYNGEE. This CDR3 reads CASSDNYNEQFF. The DNA for the CDR3 is TGTGCCAGCAGCGATAATTACAATGAGCAGTTCTTC.

In this sample, this clonotype turned up many times. The rearrangement joins TRBV27 to TRBJ2-5; a possible D gene is TRBD1 (7 bases). V gave up 5 bases and J gave up 4 bases, with 14 bases separating them. The germline V gene has CDR1 MNHEY and CDR2 SMNVEV (reference sequence). This CDR3 is built from 14 residues. As DNA, the CDR3 is TGTGCCAGCAGTCATAGACAGGGAGGAGAGACCCAGTACTTC. It codes for CASSHRQGGETQYF.

With regard to this clonotype: The final CDR3 position lacks the conserved phenylalanine or tryptophan, pointing to a likely read error. Here the CDR3 DNA reads TGCAGTGCTAGTGGGCACACAGATACGCAGTATCTT. This sequence encodes CSASGHTDTQYL. This rearrangement joins TRBV20-1 to TRBJ2-3; no clear D gene. CDR3 length equals 12 residues. Germline lookup yields CDR1 DFQATT and CDR2 SNEGSKA (reference sequence). The V end lost 3 bases, the J end lost 2 bases, and 6 bases lay between the germline ends.

In its sample, this clonotype was seen many times. The CDR3 sequence: CASSQIDGYEAFF. CDR3 DNA sequence: TGCGCCAGCAGCCAAATTGACGGGTATGAAGCTTTCTTT. The chain employs TRBV4-3 and TRBJ1-1, with no clear D. This CDR3 has 13 amino acids. V gave up 2 bases and J gave up 7 bases, with 11 bases separating them. Germline lookup yields CDR1 LGHNA and CDR2 YSLEER.

This clonotype showed up just a few times. This chain uses TRBV13 with TRBJ2-6; TRBD2 might be the D (5 bases). Germline V gene data show CDR1 as PRHDT and CDR2 as FYEKMQ (reference sequence). V was trimmed by 3 bases and J by 0 bases, leaving 12 bases between them. CDR3 size: 17 residues. In DNA form, the CDR3 reads TGTGCCAGCAGCTTCGGTAGCGTGTACTCTGGGGCCAACGTCCTGACTTTC. This encodes CASSFGSVYSGANVLTF.

This chain uses TRBV19 with TRBJ1-1; D may be TRBD1 (5 bases). Germline loops: CDR1 LNHDA, CDR2 SQIVND (reference sequence). V gave up 5 bases and J gave up 4 bases, with 14 bases separating them. This CDR3 has 14 amino acids. CDR3 amino acids: CASSWGGGSTEAFF. The CDR3 DNA follows: TGTGCCAGTAGTTGGGGGGGGGGATCCACTGAAGCTTTCTTT.